A single sample gave rise to the 4 T cell receptor beta chains below, sequenced in a study of T cell clonality in common variable immunodeficiency. Clones were read by immunoSEQ multiplex PCR, and TCRdb kept only the in-frame ones, dropping some. The data list tens of thousands of clones, none observed once; roughly 2.9% falls to the top ten. The material sequenced was peripheral blood mononuclear cells. The receptors originated from a person aged 18 to 70 in good health.

This clone was observed at least ten times. The CDR3 end lies 3 residues beyond the end of the read and is filled in from the germline J gene. The chain couples TRBV2 to TRBJ2-1; 7 bases are a match to TRBD2. The CDR3 extends over 16 amino acids. V lost 6 bases to trimming and J lost 3 bases; unmatched junction nucleotides: 11. The germline V gene encodes CDR1 SNHLY and CDR2 FYNNEI. The CDR3 sequence: CASSRAGEFGYNEQFF. CDR3 DNA, as far as it was read: TGTGCCAGCAGCCGGGCGGGAGAATTTGGCTACAATGAG.

This clone has more than one count but fewer than ten. The observed sequence ends 3 residues before the CDR3 terminus, with the missing tail filled in from the germline J gene. The chain joins TRBV6-1 to TRBJ2-5; 14 positions agree with TRBD2. Germline V lookup: CDR1 MNHNS, CDR2 SASEGT. CDR3 size: 19 residues. Trimming at V came to 1 base and at J to 4 bases, leaving 11 bases not matched to a gene. Partial CDR3 DNA: TGTGCCAGCAGTGAAGGACTAGCGGGAGGGCAAAGAACCACAGAGACC. Protein: CASSEGLAGGQRTTET. The whole CDR3 region reads CASSEGLAGGQRTTETQYF.

This clone was counted ten times or more. The read stops 3 residues short of the end of the CDR3; the missing end is completed from the germline J gene. The genes are TRBV7-9 and TRBJ2-7; 8 bases match TRBD2. Germline loops: CDR1 SEHNR, CDR2 FQNEAQ (reference sequence). The CDR3 is 13 residues long. The V gene end was trimmed by 11 bases and the J gene end by 0 bases; junction bases not matched to a gene: 6. The CDR3 loop is CAGAGESSYEQYF. The DNA read from the CDR3 is TGTGCCGGAGCGGGGGAGAGCTCCTACGAG.

Ten or more counts support this clone. The read ends 3 residues shy of where the CDR3 ends; the end is completed using the germline J gene. This specimen includes other DNA sequences encoding the same CDR3. The chain carries TRBV19 and TRBJ2-5, with TRBD1 matching over 7 bases. CDR1 LNHDA and CDR2 SQIVND come from the germline V gene (reference sequence). V dropped 6 bases and J dropped 4; count of bases not matched to a gene: 5. The CDR3 covers 13 residues. The CDR3 reads CASRQGQRETQYF. Partial CDR3 DNA: TGTGCCAGTAGGCAGGGACAGCGAGAGACC. Together with reference TRBV19 and TRBJ2-5, the CDR3 gives the full variable domain: DGGITQSPKYLFRKEGQNVTLSCEQNLNHDAMYWYRQDPGQGLRLIYYSQIVNDFQKGDIAEGYSVSREKKESFPLTVTSAQKNPTAFYLCASRQGQRETQYFGPGTRLLVL.